This T cell receptor beta chain came from a study of blood T cell repertoires in COVID-19. Background on the study: Donors in the United States, Italy and Spain gave samples during acute or convalescent COVID-19.

The CDR3 is 15 residues long. The ends lost 1 base at V and 5 bases at J; junction bases unmatched: 2. The V gene's germline CDR1 is MGHRA and CDR2 YSYEKL. Sequencing was performed with immunoSEQ multiplex PCR; in TCRdb, only in-frame clones are kept and a portion is missing. The repertoire holds fewer than 650,000 clones, with 85% to 90% as singletons. Seattle patients were enrolled while actively infected and followed longitudinally. Source material: peripheral blood. The clonotype originates from a woman aged 45-60 years with COVID-19, enrolled during active disease. The chain couples TRBV4-1 to TRBJ2-1; 10 positions match TRBD2. As DNA, the CDR3 is TGCGCCAGCAGCCAAGGGCTAGCGGGGGACAATGAGCAGTTCTTC. Translating it yields CASSQGLAGDNEQFF.